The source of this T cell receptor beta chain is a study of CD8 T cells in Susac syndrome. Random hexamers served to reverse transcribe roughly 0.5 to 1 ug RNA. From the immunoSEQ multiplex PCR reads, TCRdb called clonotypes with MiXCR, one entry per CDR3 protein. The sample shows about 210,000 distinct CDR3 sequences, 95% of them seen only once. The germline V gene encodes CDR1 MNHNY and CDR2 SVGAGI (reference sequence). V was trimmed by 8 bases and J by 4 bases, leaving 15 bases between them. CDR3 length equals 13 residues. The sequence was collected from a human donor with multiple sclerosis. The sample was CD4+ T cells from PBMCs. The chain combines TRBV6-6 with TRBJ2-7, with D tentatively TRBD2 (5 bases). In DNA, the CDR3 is TGTGCCAGCTTTGATGGGAGTAGTTACGAGCAGTACTTC. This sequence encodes CASFDGSSYEQYF.